The 24 T cell receptor beta chains in this list originate from one sample, sequenced in a study of shared clonotypes between healthy human individuals. Cells designated naive CD8 were CD45RO-negative and were positively selected for CCR7, with terminally differentiated effector memory CD45RA+ cells excluded. Measured with immunoSEQ multiplex PCR; TCRdb has only the in-frame clones, and not every one. The sample shows about 2 million clones, about 94% of them seen only once. The specimen was naive CD8+ T cells sorted from blood. These receptors were collected from a man between 18 and 35 years old in good health.

The chain joins TRBV14 to TRBJ2-7; unclear D gene. The CDR3 consists of 13 residues. The V gene lost 1 base and the J gene lost 5 bases, with 9 bases spanning the gap. The germline V gene has CDR1 SGHDN and CDR2 FVKESK. The CDR3: CASSQVRRDEQYF. The CDR3 coding sequence is TGTGCCAGCAGCCAAGTTCGTCGGGACGAGCAGTACTTC.

V gene TRBV6-1 combines with J gene TRBJ2-3; no definite D call. Per the germline V gene, CDR1 is MNHNS and CDR2 is SASEGT. CDR3 length equals 14 residues. V lost 4 bases to trimming and J lost 3 bases, with 11 bases between them. CDR3 protein: CASSAEYRTDTQYF. CDR3 DNA sequence: TGTGCCAGCAGTGCGGAGTATCGGACAGATACGCAGTATTTT.

The genes are TRBV5-1 and TRBJ2-1, with 9 bases lining up with TRBD1. Germline values: CDR1 SGHRS, CDR2 YFSETQ. The J segment lost 5 bases and the V segment lost 4 bases, leaving 10 bases of the junction unmatched. There are 16 residues in the CDR3. CDR3 in amino acids: CASSGPGQGRDNEQFF. The CDR3 DNA reads as TGCGCCAGCAGCGGACCGGGACAGGGAAGGGACAATGAGCAGTTCTTC.

This chain uses TRBV4-3 with TRBJ2-7; 11 positions agree with TRBD2. V shed 3 bases, J shed 3 bases, and the junction held 16 bases outside the gene matches. Germline V gives CDR1 LGHNA, CDR2 YSLEER. The CDR3 loop spans 19 amino acids. Here the CDR3 DNA reads TGCGCCAGCAGCCAGGAAAACCTAGCGGGGGGCCCCGGGCTCTACGAGCAGTACTTC. Translating gives CASSQENLAGGPGLYEQYF.

The V and J genes are TRBV6-6 and TRBJ2-7; D is perhaps TRBD2 (5 bases). The CDR3 is 16 residues long. In germline, CDR1 is MNHNY, CDR2 SVGAGI (reference sequence). With 5 bases removed from V and 2 bases from J, the gap between germline ends came to 19 bases. The CDR3 here is CASSPQLEGLTYEQYF. DNA of the CDR3: TGTGCCAGCAGTCCCCAGTTAGAGGGATTAACCTACGAGCAGTACTTC.

The chain is built from TRBV10-2 and TRBJ1-5; D perhaps matches TRBD1 (5 bases). This CDR3 spans 15 amino acids. CDR1 and CDR2 (germline): WSHSY, SAAADI. Trimming shortened V by 2 bases and J by 7 bases, and 15 bases separated the two germline ends. As DNA, the CDR3 is TGCGCCAGCAGTGAGGCACAGGTGAGAGGACAGCCCCAGCATTTT. Its protein is CASSEAQVRGQPQHF.

The chain couples TRBV9 to TRBJ2-2; no firm D call. CDR3 size: 14 residues. V was trimmed by 0 bases and J by 7 bases, leaving 10 bases between them. Per the germline V gene, CDR1 is SGDLS and CDR2 is YYNGEE. The chain's CDR3 is CASSVDFSGGELFF. CDR3 bases: TGTGCCAGCAGCGTAGACTTCAGTGGCGGGGAGCTGTTTTTT.

The V call is TRBV7-2, the J call TRBJ2-5; 7 bases line up with TRBD2. The CDR3 has 18 amino acids. Germline CDR1 reads SGHTA; CDR2 reads FQGNSA. J lost 0 bases, V lost 6 bases, and 16 bases had no gene match. The CDR3, as DNA: TGTGCCAGCAGGACTCACTTTCGGGACTACCTAGACCAAGAGACCCAGTACTTC. It yields the protein CASRTHFRDYLDQETQYF.

The CDR3, as DNA: TGTGCCATTAACCGGGACAGGGGGCTGAATGAGCAGTTCTTC. Residues: CAINRDRGLNEQFF. The chain uses TRBV10-3 and TRBJ2-1; 12 positions match TRBD1. The germline V gene encodes CDR1 ENHRY and CDR2 SYGVKD. V lost 9 bases, J lost 7 bases, and 7 bases stayed unmatched. The CDR3 length is 14 residues.

The chain's CDR3 is CASSLGIYSNQPQHF. The CDR3 DNA sequence: TGTGCCAGCAGCTTGGGGATCTATAGCAATCAGCCCCAGCATTTT. This chain joins TRBV7-2 and TRBJ1-5; D is ambiguous. CDR1 and CDR2 (germline): SGHTA, FQGNSA. Trimming removed 3 bases at V and 0 bases at J, with 9 bases between. This CDR3 has 15 amino acids.

As concerns this clone: Mismatch with germline at one junction end may stem from a read error. The rearrangement joins TRBV5-6 to TRBJ2-2; perhaps TRBD2 as D (5 bases). The CDR3 loop spans 13 amino acids. CDR1 and CDR2 from the germline V gene are SGHDT and YYEEEE. The chain's CDR3 is CASSLVRKWEPFF. In nucleotides, the CDR3 is TGTGCCAGCAGCTTGGTGCGGAAGTGGGAGCCGTTTTTT.

This clone was counted a few times. The rearrangement links TRBV6-1 to TRBJ1-2; 7 nucleotides agree with TRBD1. The CDR3 runs to 19 residues. The junction had 16 bases not matched to a gene; V was cut back by 3 bases and J by 0 bases. Germline CDR1 reads MNHNS; CDR2 reads SASEGT. CDR3 loop: CASSDTGPQGMRTNYGYTF. The CDR3 coding sequence is TGTGCCAGCAGTGACACTGGACCACAGGGGATGCGGACTAACTATGGCTACACCTTC.

The chain joins TRBV15 to TRBJ2-7, with D possibly being TRBD1 or TRBD2 (5 bases each). Deletions cut 4 bases from V and 4 bases from J, with 14 bases between. Germline V gives CDR1 LNHNV, CDR2 YYDKDF (reference sequence). CDR3 length equals 14 residues. In DNA form, the CDR3 reads TGTGCCACCAGCACCCGGGACGGAAAATACGAGCAGTACTTC. Translation: CATSTRDGKYEQYF.

The chain couples TRBV6-5 to TRBJ1-1; D ambiguous. V was shortened by 7 bases and J by 0 bases, with 12 bases between the two germline ends. CDR1 and CDR2 from the germline V gene are MNHEY and SVGAGI. The CDR3 spans 14 residues. The CDR3 DNA sequence: TGTGCCAGCATCAAGAATAATATGAACACTGAAGCTTTCTTT. The encoded protein is CASIKNNMNTEAFF.

This chain connects TRBV6-5 to TRBJ2-3; 9 bases are a match to TRBD1. Germline V gene sequence: CDR1 MNHEY, CDR2 SVGAGI. The CDR3 sequence is 15 residues long. With 6 bases clipped from V and 0 bases from J, the junction kept 4 bases outside the gene matches. CDR3 bases: TGTGCCAGCAGACCAGGACAGGGGAGCACAGATACGCAGTATTTT. Translated: CASRPGQGSTDTQYF.

This chain uses TRBV29-1 with TRBJ1-1, with D maybe TRBD1 (5 bases). The CDR3 consists of 15 residues. Germline V lookup: CDR1 SQVTM, CDR2 ANQGSEA. Trimming removed 6 bases from V and 1 base from J, with 18 bases in between. The CDR3 nucleotides read TGCAGCGTCGGAGGTAGGAGGGGCTCGAACACTGAAGCTTTCTTT. Protein product: CSVGGRRGSNTEAFF.

The CDR3 nucleotides read TGCGCCAGCAGCCGCGGACTAGCGGGAGGGGTAGATACGCAGTATTTT. Amino acid sequence: CASSRGLAGGVDTQYF. The chain links TRBV4-3 to TRBJ2-3, with TRBD2 matching 15 bases. With 4 bases clipped from V and 5 bases from J, the junction kept 4 bases outside the gene matches. The CDR3 consists of 16 residues. Germline assignment: CDR1 LGHNA and CDR2 YSLEER.

The chain uses TRBV13 and TRBJ1-1, with 7 bases that match TRBD1. The CDR3 loop spans 14 amino acids. Looked up from germline, CDR1 is PRHDT and CDR2 is FYEKMQ (reference sequence). V lost 4 bases, J lost 5 bases, and 7 bases stayed unmatched. This chain's CDR3 is CASSYDRVETEAFF. The CDR3 DNA reads as TGTGCCAGCAGCTACGACAGGGTGGAGACTGAAGCTTTCTTT.

CDR3 sequence reads: CASSSRHSSAEFGYTF. The CDR3 DNA reads as TGCGCCAGCAGCTCCCGACATTCCTCAGCAGAGTTTGGCTACACCTTC. This sequence joins TRBV5-1 and TRBJ1-2; D is unresolved. The germline gives CDR1 SGHRS, CDR2 YFSETQ. Trimming shortened V by 3 bases and J by 7 bases, and 22 bases separated the two germline ends. The CDR3 is 16 amino acids.

Regarding this clone: The sample carries other DNA sequences with the same CDR3. The V gene is TRBV5-6, the J gene TRBJ1-2, with D possibly TRBD1 on 6 matching bases. V dropped 0 bases and J dropped 4 bases, with 7 bases sitting between them. Germline CDR1 and CDR2: SGHDT and YYEEEE. The CDR3 has 13 residues. CDR3: CASSLDRVYGYTF. The CDR3 DNA follows: TGTGCCAGCAGCTTGGACAGGGTCTATGGCTACACCTTC.

The CDR3 nucleotides read TGTGCCAGCAGCGAAATACCCGGGACAGAAGTCTACAATGAGCAGTTCTTC. Protein sequence: CASSEIPGTEVYNEQFF. The chain joins TRBV2 to TRBJ2-1; 7 bases map to TRBD1. Germline trimming cut 6 bases from V and 3 bases from J; bases unmatched to any gene: 14. CDR1 SNHLY and CDR2 FYNNEI come from the germline V gene. The CDR3 length is 17 residues.

On this clone itself: The sample has other DNA sequences that encode this CDR3 too. The V and J genes are TRBV4-1 and TRBJ2-7; the D is unclear. The CDR3 has 13 amino acids. Germline values: CDR1 MGHRA, CDR2 YSYEKL. The germline V and J ends were trimmed by 1 base and 2 bases, with 6 bases remaining between them. The CDR3 nucleotides read TGCGCCAGCAGCCAAGGGCAGCCCTACGAGCAGTACTTC. It is translated as CASSQGQPYEQYF.

The chain is built from TRBV9 and TRBJ2-1; 11 positions agree with TRBD2. V shed 3 bases and J 2 bases; nucleotides not matched to a gene: 7. CDR3 size: 17 residues. The germline V gene encodes CDR1 SGDLS and CDR2 YYNGEE. The CDR3 spells CASSEGLAATPYNEQFF. CDR3 sequence (DNA): TGTGCCAGCAGCGAGGGACTAGCGGCGACCCCCTACAATGAGCAGTTCTTC. Full variable domain (outside the CDR3, taken from reference TRBV9 and TRBJ2-1): DSGVTQTPKHLITATGQRVTLRCSPRSGDLSVYWYQQSLDQGLQFLIQYYNGEERAKGNILERFSAQQFPDLHSELNLSSLELGDSALYFCASSEGLAATPYNEQFFGPGTRLTVL.

This clone was seen just once. CDR3 coding DNA: TGTGCCAGCAGCGTATCCGGGACTAGCGGGATCAATGAGCAGTTCTTC. Its protein is CASSVSGTSGINEQFF. This chain joins TRBV5-6 and TRBJ2-1, with 13 bases aligning to TRBD2. CDR3 size: 16 residues. The V gene's germline CDR1 is SGHDT and CDR2 YYEEEE. With V trimmed by 4 bases and J by 6 bases, 7 bases remained unmatched.